This T cell receptor beta chain was identified in a study of T cells after yellow fever vaccination. Study-level points and caveats: From the bulk population, abundant clonotypes could contaminate and appear within FACS-sorted repertoires.

Template switching with 5'RACE generated the TCR cDNA and added a universal primer site and UMIs. A single record per CDR3 protein comes from TCRdb applying MiXCR to the 5' RACE reads. In the table there are a few hundred thousand distinct CDR3 sequences, roughly 19% of which are singletons. This clonotype came up a few times. The antigen is unknown. Germline loops: CDR1 LNHNV, CDR2 YYDKDF (reference sequence). The CDR3 contains 15 residues. Trimming pared 0 bases from V and 5 bases from J, leaving 14 bases between. This rearrangement joins TRBV15 to TRBJ2-7, with D perhaps TRBD1 or TRBD2 (5 bases each). This TCR derives from a man younger than 45 who received the YFV17D yellow fever vaccine. The sequenced sample was PBMCs, obtained 15 days after the yellow fever booster vaccination. CDR3 protein: CATSRDLGESDEQYF. In DNA, the CDR3 is TGTGCCACCAGCAGAGATCTGGGGGAGTCCGACGAGCAGTACTTC.